The 9 T cell receptor beta chains reported below all come from one sample, sequenced in a study of shared clonotypes between healthy human individuals. Libraries were prepared by immunoSEQ multiplex PCR; TCRdb keeps only in-frame clonotypes and omits some of them. The sample includes a few million clones, approximately 90% seen only once; the top ten take over 0.12%. The sample was naive CD4+ T cells sorted from blood. Subset indicated: CD45RA+ positively selected. These receptors were collected from a young man in good health.

The chain joins TRBV28 to TRBJ1-2; no firm D call. Germline values: CDR1 MDHEN, CDR2 SYDVKM. Deletions cut 6 bases from V and 5 bases from J, with 10 bases between. The CDR3 runs 12 residues. This chain's CDR3 is CASSGVRYGYTF. In DNA, the CDR3 is TGTGCCAGCAGCGGAGTTAGATATGGCTACACCTTC.

The chain carries TRBV7-9 and TRBJ2-1; unclear D gene. The germline V gene encodes CDR1 SEHNR and CDR2 FQNEAQ (reference sequence). CDR3 size: 15 residues. Trimming shortened V by 5 bases and J by 4 bases, and 15 bases separated the two germline ends. The CDR3 protein is CASSPGRQTYNEQFF. The CDR3 DNA sequence: TGTGCCAGCAGCCCAGGAAGGCAAACGTACAATGAGCAGTTCTTC.

The chain carries TRBV5-5 and TRBJ2-7, with TRBD1 identical over 7 bases. CDR1 is SGHKS, CDR2 YYEKEE, per germline (reference sequence). J gave up 2 bases and V 4 bases, and 12 bases lay outside the gene matches. The CDR3 is made up of 16 amino acids. CDR3 sequence: CASSLGQVWNTYEQYF. In DNA form, the CDR3 reads TGTGCCAGCAGCCTAGGACAGGTGTGGAACACCTACGAGCAGTACTTC.

The rearrangement links TRBV5-1 to TRBJ2-2, with 7 bases identical to TRBD1. V shed 4 bases, J shed 6 bases, and the junction held 12 bases outside the gene matches. Germline V gene sequence: CDR1 SGHRS, CDR2 YFSETQ. The CDR3 sequence is 16 residues long. In DNA, the CDR3 is TGCGCCAGCAGCATTAACACAGGGGTCGTGGCCGGGGAGCTGTTTTTT. Amino acids: CASSINTGVVAGELFF.

As regards this clone: The junction departs from germline at one end; a sequencing error may be responsible. The CDR3 reads CASSSGGASHEQYF. In DNA, the CDR3 is TGCGCCAGCAGCTCTGGGGGGGCCTCCCACGAGCAGTACTTC. This sequence joins TRBV5-1 and TRBJ2-7; maybe TRBD2 (7 bases). The CDR3 totals 14 residues. Germline CDR1 SGHRS, CDR2 YFSETQ. The full variable domain, in which reference TRBV5-1 and TRBJ2-7 provide the parts outside the CDR3, is KAGVTQTPRYLIKTRGQQVTLSCSPISGHRSVSWYQQTPGQGLQFLFEYFSETQRNKGNFPGRFSGRQFSNSRSEMNVSTLELGDSALYLCASSSGGASHEQYFGPGTRLTVT.

About this clone itself: Other DNA sequences in the same sample also yield this CDR3. The chain employs TRBV4-1 and TRBJ1-1; D is undetermined. Trimming left V 1 base short and J 0 bases short, with 6 bases between. The CDR3 is 14 amino acids. The V gene's germline CDR1 is MGHRA and CDR2 YSYEKL. The CDR3: CASSQGAVNTEAFF. The CDR3 DNA sequence: TGCGCCAGCAGCCAAGGAGCCGTGAACACTGAAGCTTTCTTT.

The chain uses TRBV6-4 and TRBJ2-1, with 11 bases identical to TRBD2. There are 17 residues in the CDR3. V shed 2 bases and J 4 bases; nucleotides not matched to a gene: 7. The germline V gene encodes CDR1 MRHNA and CDR2 SNTAGT. Here the CDR3 DNA reads TGTGCCAGCAGTGACCCCCCGACTAGCGGGATTTACAATGAGCAGTTCTTC. The encoded protein is CASSDPPTSGIYNEQFF.

The chain employs TRBV4-1 and TRBJ2-1, with TRBD2 matching 7 bases. Germline CDR1 MGHRA, CDR2 YSYEKL. Trimming took 2 bases from V and 4 from J; bases not matched to a gene: 11. CDR3 length equals 17 residues. In DNA, the CDR3 is TGCGCCAGCAGCCAAAAGCGGGGAAACGGGTTATACAATGAGCAGTTCTTC. Translating gives CASSQKRGNGLYNEQFF.

The chain uses TRBV2 and TRBJ2-3; 7 bases map to TRBD1. The V segment lost 6 bases and the J segment 4 bases; nucleotides outside the gene matches: 4. The CDR3 runs to 13 residues. CDR1 SNHLY and CDR2 FYNNEI come from the germline V gene. This CDR3 reads CASSKDRADTQYF. CDR3 bases: TGTGCCAGCAGCAAAGACAGGGCAGATACGCAGTATTTT.